Presented here are 14 T cell receptor beta chains from one specimen sequenced in a study of PD-1 blockade in classical Hodgkin lymphoma. The data were produced by immunoSEQ multiplex PCR, yet TCRdb's version contains in-frame clones alone and is incomplete. This table holds about 23,000 clones, approximately 90% found once. Time point of the sample: cycle 4 day 1 (C4D1), after 5 to 7 weeks of nivolumab. There was relapse after autologous stem cell transplantation in every patient, and there was variation in brentuximab vedotin exposure. Sequencing used peripheral blood mononuclear cells (PBMCs), obtained before the fourth cycle of nivolumab. Every receptor here comes from a human donor with classical Hodgkin lymphoma.

The rearrangement links TRBV29-1 to TRBJ1-1; D unclear. The CDR3 extends over 14 amino acids. Between the trimmed V and J ends, which lost 3 bases and 1 base, there was a span of 12 bases. Germline V gene data show CDR1 as SQVTM and CDR2 as ANQGSEA. Here the CDR3 reads CSVDGAPSNTEAFF. The DNA for the CDR3 is TGCAGCGTTGATGGAGCCCCCTCGAACACTGAAGCTTTCTTT.

This chain connects TRBV5-4 to TRBJ2-7, with 12 positions matching TRBD2. CDR3 size: 20 residues. V shed 0 bases, J shed 3 bases, and the junction held 16 bases outside the gene matches. Germline values: CDR1 SGHNT, CDR2 YYREEE (reference sequence). The CDR3 sequence: CASSLGTLAGGPKLHYEQYF. CDR3 coding DNA: TGTGCCAGCAGCTTGGGGACCCTAGCGGGAGGGCCTAAGCTCCACTACGAGCAGTACTTC.

The chain has TRBV10-3 and TRBJ2-3; 16 positions match TRBD2. The CDR3 covers 16 residues. CDR1 and CDR2 from the germline V gene are ENHRY and SYGVKD. J was trimmed by 9 bases and V by 0 bases; bases with no gene match: 3. CDR3 residues: CAISESGTSGGATQYF. The DNA of the CDR3 is TGTGCCATCAGTGAGTCAGGGACTAGCGGGGGGGCAACGCAGTATTTT.

The CDR3 bases are TGTGCCAGCAGCGATCGAGGACAGGCGTACGAGCAGTACTTC. Amino acid sequence: CASSDRGQAYEQYF. The genes are TRBV7-9 and TRBJ2-7; 7 bases are shared with TRBD1. The V and J ends lost 5 bases and 4 bases, in that order; junction bases with no gene match: 8. CDR3 length: 14 residues. Germline CDR1 SEHNR, CDR2 FQNEAQ (reference sequence).

The V gene is TRBV14, the J gene TRBJ2-1; a possible D gene is TRBD2 (5 bases). Between the trimmed V and J ends, which lost 3 bases and 0 bases, there was a span of 12 bases. Germline V gene data show CDR1 as SGHDN and CDR2 as FVKESK. The CDR3 runs to 16 residues. As DNA, the CDR3 is TGTGCCAGCAGCCATATTGTTGGGAGCTCCTACAATGAGCAGTTCTTC. As protein: CASSHIVGSSYNEQFF.

J is TRBJ2-5 and V is TRBV6-1; D remains ambiguous. CDR1 and CDR2 from the germline V gene are MNHNS and SASEGT. The CDR3 totals 12 residues. With 6 bases removed from V and 8 bases from J, the gap between germline ends came to 13 bases. The CDR3 bases are TGTGCCAGCAGCGCCCCCGCCTTCACCCAGTACTTC. It translates to CASSAPAFTQYF.

The V call is TRBV10-2, the J call TRBJ2-7; D gene ambiguous. V lost 6 bases, J lost 5 bases, and 14 bases lay in between. The CDR3 runs 13 residues. Germline CDR1 WSHSY, CDR2 SAAADI. CDR3 residues: CASRVGPGNEQYF. The DNA of the CDR3 is TGCGCCAGCAGGGTAGGGCCGGGCAACGAGCAGTACTTC.

The V call is TRBV5-1, the J call TRBJ2-7; 8 bases map to TRBD2. J lost 3 bases, V lost 4 bases, and 12 bases had no gene match. Germline assignment: CDR1 SGHRS and CDR2 YFSETQ. The CDR3 runs 16 residues. CDR3 sequence reads: CASSPGSPSGFYEQYF. CDR3 in DNA: TGCGCCAGCAGCCCAGGGTCTCCTAGCGGGTTCTACGAGCAGTACTTC.

The chain is built from TRBV5-4 and TRBJ2-1; D tentatively fits TRBD1 or TRBD2 (5 bases each). The length of the CDR3 is 15 residues. Trimming took off 3 bases at V and 6 bases at J, with 16 bases between the two ends. Germline CDR1 SGHNT, CDR2 YYREEE (reference sequence). CDR3 protein: CASSSGTQSVNEQFF. Here the CDR3 DNA reads TGTGCCAGCAGCTCCGGGACCCAATCCGTCAATGAGCAGTTCTTC.

This clone came up a few times. V usage is TRBV6-4 and J usage is TRBJ1-2; possibly TRBD1 for D (6 bases). The CDR3 length is 17 residues. V was clipped by 2 bases and J by 4 bases, with 20 bases between them. Germline V gene data show CDR1 as MRHNA and CDR2 as SNTAGT. The CDR3 protein is CASSDPSQQGPSYGYTF. The CDR3 DNA sequence: TGTGCCAGCAGTGACCCGAGCCAACAGGGCCCTAGCTATGGCTACACCTTC.

J is TRBJ2-7 and V is TRBV19, with 12 positions matching TRBD2. Germline CDR1 and CDR2: LNHDA and SQIVND (reference sequence). The J segment lost 0 bases and the V segment lost 3 bases, leaving 6 bases of the junction unmatched. The CDR3 totals 17 residues. Here the CDR3 DNA reads TGTGCCAGTAGTATCGCTAGCGGGAGGGATATCTCCTACGAGCAGTACTTC. Protein product: CASSIASGRDISYEQYF.

J is TRBJ2-1 and V is TRBV7-2; tentatively, D is TRBD1 (5 bases). Germline values: CDR1 SGHTA, CDR2 FQGNSA. Trimming shortened V by 2 bases and J by 1 base, and 6 bases separated the two germline ends. The CDR3 loop spans 14 amino acids. CDR3: CASSLSGSYNEQFF. In DNA form, the CDR3 reads TGTGCCAGCAGCTTATCAGGGTCCTACAATGAGCAGTTCTTC.

The chain is built from TRBV4-2 and TRBJ1-2; maybe TRBD1 (5 bases). V was clipped by 6 bases and J by 5 bases, with 16 bases between them. The CDR3 sequence is 14 residues long. CDR1 and CDR2 (germline): LGHNA, YNFKEQ. This chain's CDR3 is CASSFGGMGYGYTF. The CDR3 nucleotides are TGTGCCAGCAGTTTCGGGGGGATGGGTTATGGCTACACCTTC.

This clone was counted once. For the CDR3, the DNA is TGTGCCAGTAGTATCGGGATCGGGTATGAGAACACTGAAGCTTTCTTT. It yields the protein CASSIGIGYENTEAFF. V and J are TRBV19 and TRBJ1-1, with D unclear. V was shortened by 3 bases and J by 1 base, with 15 bases between the two germline ends. Germline V gene sequence: CDR1 LNHDA, CDR2 SQIVND (reference sequence). This CDR3 contains 16 residues.